These T cell receptor beta chains were read from a single sample in a study of T-cell reconstitution after alpha-beta-depleted transplantation in children. TCRdb itself ran the PCR reads through MiXCR, one entry per CDR3 protein. The sample carries about 830,000 distinct CDR3 sequences, 15% to 20% recorded once. The specimen was PBMCs, mostly from graft donor cells, collected 360 days after TCRalphabeta/CD19-depleted stem cell transplant. These receptors originate from a male patient between 5 and 17 years old who had a stem cell transplant for acute lymphoblastic leukemia, so the T cells may come from the graft donor. Both conserved end residues are part of each CDR3. The order of the fields is CDR3 length, clone size, J gene, V gene, D gene, CDR3 protein, CDR3 DNA. A D gene is named only where the DNA matches it firmly. Clone size is given for some rows only: seen once, a few or many times, or a class if the clone is expanded.

>15|many|TRBJ2-3|TRBV4-1|.
CASSPTGPSPDTQYF
TGCGCCAGCAGCCCCACAGGGCCCTCGCCAGATACGCAGTATTTT
>17|few|TRBJ2-2|TRBV9|TRBD2
CASSVDLAGANTGELFF
TGTGCCAGCAGCGTAGACCTAGCGGGAGCGAACACCGGGGAGCTGTTTTTT
>13|.|TRBJ2-7|TRBV27|.
CACSPGPGYEQYF
TGTGCCTGCAGTCCGGGTCCGGGTTACGAGCAGTACTTC
>16|.|TRBJ2-1|TRBV27|TRBD2
CASSLFPLAVYNEQFF
TGTGCCAGCAGTTTATTTCCACTAGCGGTCTACAATGAGCAGTTCTTC
>14|.|TRBJ2-7|TRBV5-1|.
CASTGVSGLYEQYF
TGCGCCAGCACCGGGGTGTCCGGACTATACGAGCAGTACTTC
>17|few|TRBJ2-1|TRBV12-5|TRBD2
CASGLPIAGVIGNEQFF
TGTGCTAGTGGTTTGCCGATAGCGGGAGTAATAGGCAATGAGCAGTTCTTC
>17|few|TRBJ2-1|TRBV7-6|TRBD2
CASSYLLAGEVYNEQFF
TGTGCCAGCAGCTATCTTCTAGCGGGAGAGGTCTACAATGAGCAGTTCTTC
>12|.|TRBJ1-4|TRBV7-8|.
CASRGQGEKLFF
TGTGCCAGCAGGGGGCAGGGAGAAAAACTGTTTTTT
>10|many|TRBJ2-7|TRBV5-1|.
CARGSYEQYF
TGCGCCAGGGGGTCCTACGAGCAGTACTTC
>15|many|TRBJ2-7|TRBV9|.
CASSPLPGATYEQYF
TGTGCCAGCAGTCCCTTGCCGGGAGCTACCTACGAGCAGTACTTC
>16|.|TRBJ2-7|TRBV10-2|.
CASSDSVGLKAYEQYF
TGCGCCAGCAGTGACTCGGTGGGGCTAAAGGCCTACGAGCAGTACTTC
>15|few|TRBJ2-3|TRBV7-9|TRBD2
CASSPGLAPTDTQYF
TGTGCCAGCAGCCCCGGACTAGCGCCCACAGATACGCAGTATTTT
>16|few|TRBJ2-1|TRBV7-6|TRBD1
CASSPGTGLKGNEQFF
TGTGCCAGCAGCCCCGGGACAGGGCTAAAGGGAAATGAGCAGTTCTTC
>18|.|TRBJ2-3|TRBV20-1|.
CSARLPWERVDRTDTQYF
TGCAGTGCTAGACTGCCTTGGGAGCGGGTCGATCGCACAGATACGCAGTATTTT
>18|few|TRBJ1-3|TRBV5-1|TRBD1
CASSHLDRGLMSGNTIYF
TGCGCCAGCAGCCACCTTGACAGGGGGCTTATGTCTGGAAACACCATATATTTT
>14|.|TRBJ1-2|TRBV11-2|.
CASSSDTDNYGYTF
TGTGCCAGCAGCTCAGACACCGATAACTATGGCTACACCTTC
>14|many|TRBJ2-5|TRBV29-1|TRBD1
CSVDPDRVQETQYF
TGCAGCGTTGATCCCGACAGGGTACAAGAGACCCAGTACTTC
>15|many|TRBJ2-1|TRBV20-1|.
CSAQGGPSSYNEQFF
TGCAGTGCTCAAGGCGGTCCGAGCTCCTACAATGAGCAGTTCTTC
>21|few|TRBJ2-1|TRBV9|TRBD2
CASSVGAGTSGRPNNYNEQFF
TGTGCCAGCAGCGTAGGAGCCGGGACTAGCGGGAGGCCTAACAACTACAATGAGCAGTTCTTC
>18|many|TRBJ2-3|TRBV5-6|TRBD1
CASSFGGRGLLRTDTQYF
TGTGCCAGCAGCTTCGGCGGCAGGGGGCTATTACGCACAGATACGCAGTATTTT
>18|.|TRBJ2-2|TRBV21-1|.
CASSSFLGLAGNTGELFF
TGTGCCAGCAGCAGCTTTTTAGGACTAGCGGGTAACACCGGGGAGCTGTTTTTT
>13|few|TRBJ2-5|TRBV3-1|.
CASSHKYEETQYF
TGTGCCAGCAGCCACAAATACGAAGAGACCCAGTACTTC
>15|many|TRBJ2-3|TRBV4-1|TRBD2
CASSRTSGRTDTQYF
TGCGCCAGCAGCAGGACTAGCGGGAGAACAGATACGCAGTATTTT
>15|few|TRBJ2-3|TRBV7-6|TRBD2
CASSHSGRVIDTQYF
TGTGCCAGCAGCCATAGCGGGAGGGTAATAGATACGCAGTATTTT
>13|.|TRBJ2-3|TRBV25-1|.
CASSWLNTDTQYF
TGTGCCAGCAGTTGGCTAAACACAGATACGCAGTATTTT
>16|few|TRBJ2-7|TRBV9|TRBD2
CASSPPPWRGKGEQYF
TGTGCCAGCAGCCCACCTCCCTGGCGGGGGAAGGGGGAGCAGTACTTC
>18|.|TRBJ2-7|TRBV5-6|TRBD2
CASSLLGGGRSTLEEQYF
TGTGCCAGCAGCTTACTTGGCGGCGGGAGGTCTACTTTGGAGGAGCAGTACTTC
>13|.|TRBJ1-3|TRBV29-1|.
CSVASVSGNTIYF
TGCAGCGTTGCATCCGTCTCTGGAAACACCATATATTTT
>12|.|TRBJ1-2|TRBV19|.
CASSDVYYGYTF
TGTGCCAGCTCAGACGTCTACTATGGCTACACCTTC
>12|.|TRBJ2-3|TRBV7-3|.
CASSATSHTQYF
TGTGCCAGCAGCGCCACTAGCCATACGCAGTATTTT
>18|few|TRBJ2-3|TRBV9|TRBD2
CASSVDGDGRGIADTQYF
TGTGCCAGCAGCGTAGATGGGGACGGGAGGGGGATAGCAGATACGCAGTATTTT
>15|.|TRBJ2-5|TRBV28|TRBD1
CASSFSRGRQETQYF
TGTGCCAGCAGTTTCAGCAGGGGGCGACAAGAGACCCAGTACTTC
>15|.|TRBJ1-1|TRBV5-1|.
CASSFRVGMVTEAFF
TGCGCCAGCAGCTTCAGGGTTGGGATGGTCACTGAAGCTTTCTTT
>17|few|TRBJ1-1|TRBV6-5|.
CASSYSGVRIGNTEAFF
TGTGCCAGCAGTTACTCGGGGGTAAGAATAGGGAACACTGAAGCTTTCTTT
>16|few|TRBJ2-7|TRBV7-9|TRBD2
CASSFGTSALSYEQYF
TGTGCCAGCAGCTTTGGGACTAGCGCATTATCCTACGAGCAGTACTTC
>14|few|TRBJ2-7|TRBV20-1|TRBD1
CSARGDREYFEQYF
TGCAGTGCTAGGGGGGACAGGGAGTATTTCGAGCAGTACTTC
>15|few|TRBJ2-1|TRBV24-1|.
CATSDGLSSYNEQFF
TGTGCCACCAGTGATGGGTTGAGCTCCTACAATGAGCAGTTCTTC
>16|few|TRBJ1-1|TRBV27|.
CASRPLLGGAKTEAFF
TGTGCCAGCAGACCATTACTGGGGGGGGCCAAGACTGAAGCTTTCTTT
>12|.|TRBJ2-2|TRBV6-5|.
CASRTRTGELFF
TGTGCCAGCAGGACGCGGACCGGGGAGCTGTTTTTT
>20|few|TRBJ2-6|TRBV11-1|.
CASSFPLYKRKLSGANVLTF
TGTGCCAGCAGCTTTCCACTCTACAAGAGGAAGTTATCTGGGGCCAACGTCCTGACTTTC
>12|many|TRBJ2-7|TRBV12-3/TRBV12-4|.
CASSFGRYEQYF
TGTGCCAGCAGTTTCGGTCGGTACGAGCAGTACTTC
>15|.|TRBJ2-7|TRBV18|TRBD2
CASSPTGLAGHEQYF
TGTGCCAGCTCACCGACGGGACTAGCGGGACACGAGCAGTACTTC
>15|few|TRBJ1-2|TRBV5-1|.
CASSLEAGIFDGYTF
TGCGCCAGCAGCTTGGAGGCAGGGATCTTCGATGGCTACACCTTC
>15|few|TRBJ2-1|TRBV5-1|.
CASSLVRRRNNEQFF
TGCGCCAGCAGCTTGGTGCGCAGGAGGAACAATGAGCAGTTCTTC
>13|many|TRBJ1-1|TRBV29-1|.
CSVDHRLSTEAFF
TGCAGCGTTGATCACAGGTTGAGCACTGAAGCTTTCTTT
>17|.|TRBJ2-7|TRBV20-1|.
CSARDGERYREVYEQYF
TGCAGTGCTAGAGATGGGGAGCGGTACAGGGAGGTCTACGAGCAGTACTTC
>14|many|TRBJ2-7|TRBV18|TRBD1
CASSRDRTSYEQYF
TGTGCCAGCTCTCGGGACAGGACCTCCTACGAGCAGTACTTC
>13|many|TRBJ2-1|TRBV5-1|.
CASKTAAGNEQFF
TGCGCCAGTAAGACCGCAGCTGGGAATGAGCAGTTCTTC
>16|many|TRBJ2-1|TRBV12-3/TRBV12-4|.
CASSHLGTWGPNEQFF
TGTGCCAGCAGTCACCTCGGGACTTGGGGCCCTAATGAGCAGTTCTTC
>17|.|TRBJ2-7|TRBV3-1|.
CASSQRHLRGPLHEQYF
TGTGCCAGCAGCCAACGACATCTTAGGGGTCCCCTCCACGAGCAGTACTTC
>14|few|TRBJ1-5|TRBV27|.
CASSPGLINQPQHF
TGTGCCAGCAGCCCGGGACTGATAAATCAGCCCCAGCATTTT
>13|many|TRBJ1-1|TRBV5-1|.
CASRGFMDTEAFF
TGCGCCAGCAGAGGGTTTATGGACACTGAAGCTTTCTTT
>15|few|TRBJ2-5|TRBV19|.
CASSLFGRGRETQYF
TGTGCCAGTAGTCTTTTCGGAAGAGGAAGGGAGACCCAGTACTTC